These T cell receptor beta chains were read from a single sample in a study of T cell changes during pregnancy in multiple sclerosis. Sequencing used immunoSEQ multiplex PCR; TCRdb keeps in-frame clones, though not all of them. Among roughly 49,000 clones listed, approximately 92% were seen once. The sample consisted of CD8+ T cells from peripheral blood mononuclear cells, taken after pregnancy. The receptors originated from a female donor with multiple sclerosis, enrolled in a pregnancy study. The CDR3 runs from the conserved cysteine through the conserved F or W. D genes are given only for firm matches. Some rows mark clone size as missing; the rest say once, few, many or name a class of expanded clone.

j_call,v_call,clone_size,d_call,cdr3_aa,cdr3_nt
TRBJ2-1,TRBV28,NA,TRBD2,CASGRASSYNEQFF,TGTGCCAGCGGGAGGGCTAGCTCCTACAATGAGCAGTTCTTC
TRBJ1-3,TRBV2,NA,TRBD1,CASSEGQGVRNTIYF,TGTGCCAGCAGTGAAGGACAGGGAGTTAGAAACACCATATATTTT
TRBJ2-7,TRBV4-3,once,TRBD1,CASSQRTGGYEQYF,TGCGCCAGCAGCCAACGGACAGGGGGTTACGAGCAGTACTTC
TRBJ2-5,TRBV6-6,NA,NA,CASSFSGAQYF,TGTGCCAGCAGTTTCTCGGGAGCCCAGTACTTC
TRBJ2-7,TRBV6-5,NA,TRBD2,CASSYSFGTSGTEQYF,TGTGCCAGCAGTTACTCGTTTGGGACTAGCGGGACCGAGCAGTACTTC
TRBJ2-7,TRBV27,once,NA,CASSKSLYYEQYF,TGTGCCAGCAGTAAATCCCTGTACTACGAGCAGTACTTC
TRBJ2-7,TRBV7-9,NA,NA,CASSPPGTTLYEQYF,TGTGCCAGCAGCCCACCGGGGACAACGCTCTACGAGCAGTACTTC
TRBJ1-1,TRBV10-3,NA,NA,CAIRWGPDSLEAFF,TGTGCCATCAGGTGGGGCCCTGACAGTCTCGAAGCTTTCTTT
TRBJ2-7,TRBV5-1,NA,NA,CASSSPGSTYEQYF,TGCGCCAGCAGCTCACCGGGAAGCACCTACGAGCAGTACTTC
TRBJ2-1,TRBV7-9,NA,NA,CASRWGDGQFF,TGTGCCAGCAGGTGGGGGGATGGGCAGTTCTTC
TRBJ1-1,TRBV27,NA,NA,CASSFGTDTEEAFF,TGTGCCAGCAGTTTCGGGACTGACACTGAGGAAGCTTTCTTT
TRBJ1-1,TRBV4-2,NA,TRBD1,CASSQHNGRGTGDWETEAFF,TGTGCCAGCAGCCAACATAACGGTAGAGGGACAGGGGATTGGGAGACTGAAGCTTTCTTT
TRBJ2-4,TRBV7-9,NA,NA,CASSPGTLGAKNIQYF,TGTGCCAGCAGCCCAGGAACGCTTGGGGCCAAAAACATTCAGTACTTC
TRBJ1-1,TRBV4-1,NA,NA,CASSQAQITNTEAFF,TGCGCCAGCAGCCAGGCACAGATAACGAACACTGAAGCTTTCTTT
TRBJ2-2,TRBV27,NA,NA,CASSLLGQAGTGELFF,TGTGCCAGCAGTTTGTTAGGACAGGCGGGGACCGGGGAGCTGTTTTTT
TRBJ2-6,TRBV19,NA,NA,CATWGLSSGANVLTF,TGTGCCACCTGGGGGCTCTCCTCTGGGGCCAACGTCCTGACTTTC
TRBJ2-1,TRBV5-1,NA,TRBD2,CASSWDPGTKHNEQFF,TGCGCCAGCAGCTGGGACCCAGGGACTAAACACAATGAGCAGTTCTTC
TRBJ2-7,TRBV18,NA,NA,CASSPPIPGTGSPYEQYF,TGTGCCAGCTCACCACCAATACCGGGAACAGGGAGTCCCTACGAGCAGTACTTC
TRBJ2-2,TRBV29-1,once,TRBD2,CSVPGGGELFF,TGCAGCGTTCCGGGGGGCGGGGAGCTGTTTTTT
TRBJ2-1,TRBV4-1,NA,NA,CASSQFRGSYNEQFF,TGCGCCAGCAGCCAATTTAGAGGGAGCTACAATGAGCAGTTCTTC
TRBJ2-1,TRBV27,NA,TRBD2,CASSPPGTTYNEQFF,TGTGCCAGCAGTCCTCCCGGGACTACCTACAATGAGCAGTTCTTC
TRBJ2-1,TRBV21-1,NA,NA,CASSKRLAGRGNEQFF,TGTGCCAGCAGCAAGCGGCTAGCGGGACGTGGCAATGAGCAGTTCTTC
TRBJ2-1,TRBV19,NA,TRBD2,CASSVGLGWGNEQFF,TGTGCCAGTAGTGTCGGACTAGGCTGGGGAAATGAGCAGTTCTTC
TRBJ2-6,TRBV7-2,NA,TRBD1,CASSLGQGAYSGANVLTF,TGTGCCAGCAGCCTCGGACAGGGGGCTTATTCTGGGGCCAACGTCCTGACTTTC
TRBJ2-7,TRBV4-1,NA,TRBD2,CASSQGGLAGGRSYEQYF,TGCGCCAGCAGCCAAGGGGGACTAGCGGGAGGCCGCTCCTACGAGCAGTACTTC
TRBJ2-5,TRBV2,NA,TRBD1,CASSGGQGGILETQYF,TGTGCCAGCAGTGGAGGACAGGGTGGGATATTAGAGACCCAGTACTTC
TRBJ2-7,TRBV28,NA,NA,CASSFNQGYEQYF,TGTGCCAGCAGTTTTAATCAGGGTTACGAGCAGTACTTC
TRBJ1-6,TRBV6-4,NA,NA,CASRVTGGSSYNSPLHF,TGTGCCAGCAGGGTCACGGGGGGGAGCTCCTATAATTCACCCCTCCACTTT
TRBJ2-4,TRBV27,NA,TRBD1,CASSSYPRGPSDIQYF,TGTGCCAGCAGTTCCTACCCCAGGGGGCCCTCGGACATTCAGTACTTC
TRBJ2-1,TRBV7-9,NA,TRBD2,CASSSPLAGAGEQFF,TGTGCCAGCAGCTCCCCGCTAGCGGGAGCCGGGGAGCAGTTCTTC
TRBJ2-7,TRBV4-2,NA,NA,CASSQEPSGVREQYF,TGTGCCAGCAGCCAAGAGCCCTCCGGGGTTCGTGAGCAGTACTTC
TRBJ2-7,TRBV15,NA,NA,CATSRDLSGDEQYF,TGTGCCACCAGCAGAGATCTCTCGGGGGACGAGCAGTACTTC
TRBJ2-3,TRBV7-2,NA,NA,CASSFPRGGGATDTQYF,TGTGCCAGCAGCTTCCCCCGAGGTGGGGGGGCTACAGATACGCAGTATTTT
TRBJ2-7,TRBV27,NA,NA,CASGHQPQASYEQYF,TGTGCCAGCGGCCATCAGCCCCAGGCCTCCTACGAGCAGTACTTC
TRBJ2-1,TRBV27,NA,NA,CASSSREWNEQFF,TGTGCCAGCAGTTCCCGAGAGTGGAATGAGCAGTTCTTC
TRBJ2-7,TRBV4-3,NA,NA,CASSQEDGKYYEQYF,TGCGCCAGCAGCCAAGAAGACGGGAAATACTACGAGCAGTACTTC